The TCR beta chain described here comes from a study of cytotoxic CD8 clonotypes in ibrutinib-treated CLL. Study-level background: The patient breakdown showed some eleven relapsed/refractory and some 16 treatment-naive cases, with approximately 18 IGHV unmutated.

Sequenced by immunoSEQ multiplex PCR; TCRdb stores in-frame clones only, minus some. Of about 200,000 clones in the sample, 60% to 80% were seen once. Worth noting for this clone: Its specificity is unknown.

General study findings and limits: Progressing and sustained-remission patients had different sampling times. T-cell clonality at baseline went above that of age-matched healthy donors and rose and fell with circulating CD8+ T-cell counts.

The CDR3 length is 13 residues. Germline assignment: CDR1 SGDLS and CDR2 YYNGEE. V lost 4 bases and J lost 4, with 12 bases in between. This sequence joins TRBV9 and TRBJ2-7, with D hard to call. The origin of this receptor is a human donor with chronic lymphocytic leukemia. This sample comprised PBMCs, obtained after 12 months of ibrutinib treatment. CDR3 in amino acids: CASSKYGPYEQYF. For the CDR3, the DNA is TGTGCCAGCAGCAAATACGGGCCTTACGAGCAGTACTTC. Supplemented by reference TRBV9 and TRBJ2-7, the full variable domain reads DSGVTQTPKHLITATGQRVTLRCSPRSGDLSVYWYQQSLDQGLQFLIQYYNGEERAKGNILERFSAQQFPDLHSELNLSSLELGDSALYFCASSKYGPYEQYFGPGTRLTVT.